The 30 T cell receptor beta chains listed next were all sequenced from one sample in a study of cytomegalovirus exposure and HLA in healthy donors. Primers for the PCR totalled 60 Vbeta and 13 Jbeta. The assay was immunoSEQ multiplex PCR, and TCRdb's table has in-frame clones only and misses some. The sample includes about 110,000 clones, approximately 81% of them seen just once. The specimen was PBMCs. Receptors were obtained from a man in his thirties or forties in good health and CMV-seronegative.

The V and J genes are TRBV27 and TRBJ1-1; D not certain. This CDR3 has 13 amino acids. V shed 5 bases and J shed 2 bases, with 9 bases lying between them. CDR1 is MNHEY and CDR2 is SMNVEV in the germline V gene (reference sequence). This chain's CDR3 is CASSQTPNTEAFF. CDR3 coding DNA: TGTGCCAGCAGTCAGACACCTAACACTGAAGCTTTCTTT.

This rearrangement joins TRBV28 to TRBJ1-2; 8 bases align to TRBD1. The CDR3 spans 16 residues. After removal of 5 bases from V and 0 bases from J, the junction contained 8 bases not matched to a gene. Germline V gene sequence: CDR1 MDHEN, CDR2 SYDVKM. Here the CDR3 DNA reads TGTGCCAGCAGTGCCGGAACAGGGGGAGCTAACTATGGCTACACCTTC. Its translation: CASSAGTGGANYGYTF.

This clone was counted a single time. A read error may produce the germline difference seen at one junction end. The CDR3: CAWARFGGRIDAQYF. Written as DNA, the CDR3 is TGTGCCTGGGCGAGATTCGGGGGGCGGATAGATGCGCAGTATTTT. The rearrangement links TRBV30 to TRBJ2-3; D may be TRBD2 (7 bases). CDR1 and CDR2 (germline): GTSNPN, SVGIG (reference sequence). The CDR3 has 15 amino acids.

This chain connects TRBV5-5 to TRBJ2-1; 9 bases agree with TRBD2. J was trimmed by 4 bases and V by 2 bases; bases with no gene match: 4. Germline values: CDR1 SGHKS, CDR2 YYEKEE (reference sequence). The CDR3 spans 15 residues. The chain's CDR3 is CASSFLAGPYNEQFF. The CDR3 region has the DNA TGTGCCAGCAGCTTCCTAGCGGGACCTTACAATGAGCAGTTCTTC.

This clone was found once. This chain connects TRBV9 to TRBJ2-3; 13 bases fit TRBD2. Trimming removed 4 bases from V and 0 bases from J; junction bases left unmatched: 5. The CDR3 spans 17 residues. The germline V gene encodes CDR1 SGDLS and CDR2 YYNGEE. Here the CDR3 reads CASSPRTSGGSTDTQYF. In nucleotides, the CDR3 is TGTGCCAGCAGCCCCAGGACTAGCGGGGGTAGCACAGATACGCAGTATTTT.

The chain is built from TRBV12-5 and TRBJ2-1; 12 bases match TRBD2. The CDR3 is 20 residues long. Trimming took 4 bases from V and 8 from J; bases not matched to a gene: 21. The germline gives CDR1 LGHNT, CDR2 FRNRAP. CDR3 bases: TGTGCTAGTGGTTCAACCCTCCTAAGTACTAGCGGGAGGTTTAGAGATGAGCAGTTCTTC. Its protein is CASGSTLLSTSGRFRDEQFF.

The chain links TRBV23-1 to TRBJ1-3; a weak D match, TRBD1 (6 bases). TRBV23-1 is noted as an ORF with a role that remains uncertain. V was trimmed by 6 bases and J by 1 base, leaving 16 bases between them. This CDR3 contains 16 residues. The CDR3 is CASRPDAQGSGNTIYF. As DNA, the CDR3 is TGCGCCAGCAGACCCGATGCCCAGGGGTCTGGAAACACCATATATTTT.

The chain couples TRBV7-9 to TRBJ1-1, with a weak D call TRBD1 (6 bases). Germline CDR1 SEHNR, CDR2 FQNEAQ (reference sequence). The CDR3 has 15 amino acids. Trimming took 9 bases from V and 7 from J, leaving 24 bases between them. The CDR3 DNA is TGTGCCAGATATCGGTTTACAGGGCTCTTGGATGAAGCTTTCTTT. Translated, it gives CARYRFTGLLDEAFF.

V gene TRBV9 combines with J gene TRBJ2-5; D not resolved. V was clipped by 0 bases and J by 5 bases, with 8 bases between them. The length of the CDR3 is 13 residues. Germline CDR1 is SGDLS and CDR2 is YYNGEE. The CDR3 DNA reads TGTGCCAGCAGCGTAGCTTTTCGGGAGACCCAGTACTTC. The encoded protein is CASSVAFRETQYF.

In this sample, this clone turned up a few times. J is TRBJ2-1 and V is TRBV2; 7 nucleotides match TRBD2. Trimming removed 10 bases from V and 5 bases from J; junction bases left unmatched: 11. This CDR3 region has 14 residues. Germline V gene sequence: CDR1 SNHLY, CDR2 FYNNEI. The CDR3 protein is CAIARGGSNNEQFF. For the CDR3, the DNA is TGTGCCATCGCAAGGGGAGGGTCCAACAATGAGCAGTTCTTC.

This sequence joins TRBV9 and TRBJ2-5, with 11 positions matching TRBD1. The junction had 7 bases not matched to a gene; V was cut back by 4 bases and J by 5 bases. This CDR3 is built from 15 residues. Germline V gene sequence: CDR1 SGDLS, CDR2 YYNGEE. CDR3 in DNA: TGTGCCAGCAGCTTCGGGACAGGGGGTGGGGAGACCCAGTACTTC. Translation: CASSFGTGGGETQYF. Complete variable domain (other parts from reference TRBV9 and TRBJ2-5): DSGVTQTPKHLITATGQRVTLRCSPRSGDLSVYWYQQSLDQGLQFLIQYYNGEERAKGNILERFSAQQFPDLHSELNLSSLELGDSALYFCASSFGTGGGETQYFGPGTRLLVL.

This rearrangement joins TRBV18 to TRBJ2-2, with a possible D match to TRBD1 (6 bases). Germline V gene lookup returns CDR1 KGHSH and CDR2 LQKENI. This CDR3 has 14 residues. Trimming stripped 2 bases from V and 5 bases from J, with 9 bases between. CDR3 DNA sequence: TGTGCCAGCTCACCAGTACAGGGAACCGGGGAGCTGTTTTTT. Translated, it gives CASSPVQGTGELFF. Full variable domain (rest looked up from reference TRBV18 and TRBJ2-2): NAGVMQNPRHLVRRRGQEARLRCSPMKGHSHVYWYRQLPEEGLKFMVYLQKENIIDESGMPKERFSAEFPKEGPSILRIQQVVRGDSAAYFCASSPVQGTGELFFGEGSRLTVL.

This chain joins TRBV11-2 and TRBJ2-6; 8 bases fit TRBD1. In germline, CDR1 is SGHAT, CDR2 FQNNGV. This CDR3 is built from 18 residues. The junction had 14 bases not matched to a gene; V was cut back by 7 bases and J by 3 bases. The CDR3, as DNA: TGTGCCAGCACCGCCCCTTACCAGGGGGCGCGTGGGGCCAACGTCCTGACTTTC. Its protein product is CASTAPYQGARGANVLTF. Full variable domain (missing parts from reference TRBV11-2 and TRBJ2-6): EAGVAQSPRYKIIEKRQSVAFWCNPISGHATLYWYQQILGQGPKLLIQFQNNGVVDDSQLPKDRFSAERLKGVDSTLKIQPAKLEDSAVYLCASTAPYQGARGANVLTFGAGSRLTVL.

The chain employs TRBV19 and TRBJ1-5; D unclear. The CDR3 totals 15 residues. Trimming cost V 6 bases and J 6 bases, with 18 bases left between them. CDR1 and CDR2 from the germline V gene are LNHDA and SQIVND (reference sequence). CDR3 nucleotides: TGTGCCAGTAGCCCCGGAGCGCGGGTAGGTCAGCCCCAGCATTTT. It specifies CASSPGARVGQPQHF.

This clone turned up a few times. The J gene is TRBJ2-5, the V gene TRBV4-3; TRBD1 matches at 8 bases. With V trimmed by 0 bases and J by 5 bases, 2 bases remained unmatched. CDR3 length: 14 amino acids. Germline assignment: CDR1 LGHNA and CDR2 YSLEER. CDR3 bases: TGCGCCAGCAGCCAAGATCGACAGGGGGAGACCCAGTACTTC. Its translation: CASSQDRQGETQYF.

The chain employs TRBV5-1 and TRBJ2-3; D is unclear. V lost 4 bases and J lost 5, with 11 bases in between. Germline loops: CDR1 SGHRS, CDR2 YFSETQ. The CDR3 runs to 13 residues. CDR3 bases: TGCGCCAGCAGCACGACCGGCGGAGATACGCAGTATTTT. Translated, it gives CASSTTGGDTQYF.

The chain has TRBV28 and TRBJ1-4; D is ambiguous. This CDR3 has 12 amino acids. Germline assignment: CDR1 MDHEN and CDR2 SYDVKM. Trimming took off 4 bases at V and 11 bases at J, with 11 bases between the two ends. The CDR3 region has the DNA TGTGCCAGCAGTTCCGTAGTCTCCAAACTGTTTTTT. Amino acid sequence: CASSSVVSKLFF.

The chain couples TRBV27 to TRBJ1-1; TRBD1 agrees at 9 bases. Per germline, CDR1 MNHEY and CDR2 SMNVEV (reference sequence). The V and J ends lost 3 bases and 1 base, in that order; junction bases with no gene match: 12. CDR3 length equals 18 residues. Here the CDR3 DNA reads TGTGCCAGCAGTTTTGTCCCCCCGGGACAGGGTCCGAACACTGAAGCTTTCTTT. This translates into CASSFVPPGQGPNTEAFF.

The chain recombines TRBV15 with TRBJ2-7, with D possibly being TRBD1 (5 bases). Per the germline V gene, CDR1 is LNHNV and CDR2 is YYDKDF (reference sequence). V was cut by 0 bases and J by 3 bases, with 18 bases left in between. CDR3 length equals 17 residues. This CDR3 is CATSREGAGRLGYEQYF. CDR3 nucleotides: TGTGCCACCAGCAGAGAAGGGGCCGGTAGATTAGGCTACGAGCAGTACTTC. The variable domain in full, with the rest retrieved from reference TRBV15 and TRBJ2-7, is DAMVIQNPRYQVTQFGKPVTLSCSQTLNHNVMYWYQQKSSQAPKLLFHYYDKDFNNEADTPDNFQSRRPNTSFCFLDIRSPGLGDTAMYLCATSREGAGRLGYEQYFGPGTRLTVT.

The CDR3 DNA reads TGTGCCAGCAGCACTCCGCCGGGACTAGCTTCCTACGAGCAGTACTTC. It is translated as CASSTPPGLASYEQYF. The gene calls are TRBV5-4 and TRBJ2-7; 9 nucleotides line up with TRBD2. This CDR3 contains 16 residues. Germline values: CDR1 SGHNT, CDR2 YYREEE (reference sequence). Trimming took 4 bases from V and 1 from J; bases not matched to a gene: 9.

The chain carries TRBV10-3 and TRBJ2-4; 8 nucleotides align to TRBD1. Germline V gene sequence: CDR1 ENHRY, CDR2 SYGVKD. The CDR3 totals 15 residues. Losses at the gene ends were 2 bases for V and 7 bases for J; bases not matched to a gene: 7. CDR3 nucleotide sequence: TGTGCCATCAGTGAGCAGGGGGCGGAGAGGAACATTCAGTACTTC. It specifies CAISEQGAERNIQYF.

The rearrangement joins TRBV25-1 to TRBJ2-1; 9 bases match TRBD2. Germline V gene data show CDR1 as MGHDK and CDR2 as SYGVNS. CDR3 length: 16 residues. After removal of 2 bases from V and 6 bases from J, the junction contained 8 bases not matched to a gene. The CDR3 loop is CASSEVGLAGINEQFF. The CDR3, as DNA: TGTGCCAGCAGTGAAGTAGGTCTAGCGGGAATCAATGAGCAGTTCTTC.

The CDR3 protein is CASRPGGSGNTIYF. The CDR3 bases are TGCGCCAGCAGGCCAGGGGGATCTGGAAACACCATATATTTT. The gene calls are TRBV10-1 and TRBJ1-3; 7 positions match TRBD1. J lost 1 base, V lost 6 bases, and 3 bases had no gene match. Germline lookup yields CDR1 WNHNN and CDR2 SYGVQD (reference sequence). This CDR3 has 14 amino acids.

The rearrangement links TRBV27 to TRBJ2-1; D is perhaps TRBD1 (6 bases). Germline V gene data show CDR1 as MNHEY and CDR2 as SMNVEV (reference sequence). V shed 10 bases and J shed 7 bases, with 11 bases lying between them. CDR3 length: 11 residues. The DNA for the CDR3 is TGTGCCACTTCAGGACAGAATGAGCAGTTCTTC. It is translated as CATSGQNEQFF.

This clone was seen a few times. Other DNA sequences of this sample code for an identical CDR3. The CDR3 nucleotides read TGTGCCAGCAAAGTTGAGGACAGCATGAACACTGAAGCTTTCTTT. Protein sequence: CASKVEDSMNTEAFF. This chain uses TRBV6-4 with TRBJ1-1; a possible D gene is TRBD1 (6 bases). V gave up 7 bases and J gave up 0 bases, with 15 bases separating them. Per the germline V gene, CDR1 is MRHNA and CDR2 is SNTAGT. This CDR3 is 15 amino acids long.

The gene calls are TRBV4-1 and TRBJ2-3, with 7 bases that match TRBD1. The length of the CDR3 is 16 residues. V was clipped by 4 bases and J by 0 bases; unmatched bases: 7. The germline V gene encodes CDR1 MGHRA and CDR2 YSYEKL. DNA for the CDR3: TGCGCCAGCAGCCGGACAGGCATACCTAGCACAGATACGCAGTATTTT. It yields the protein CASSRTGIPSTDTQYF.

The chain uses TRBV10-3 and TRBJ2-1; 10 bases map to TRBD2. The CDR3 extends over 13 amino acids. V was clipped by 8 bases and J by 7 bases; unmatched bases: 5. CDR1 is ENHRY, CDR2 SYGVKD, per germline. This CDR3 is CAIASGRRNEQFF. The CDR3 DNA reads TGTGCCATCGCTAGCGGGAGACGGAATGAGCAGTTCTTC.

The chain carries TRBV19 and TRBJ1-4, with D perhaps matching TRBD1 (6 bases). Trimming cost V 2 bases and J 4 bases, with 8 bases left between them. CDR1 and CDR2 (germline): LNHDA, SQIVND (reference sequence). There are 14 residues in the CDR3. CDR3 in DNA: TGTGCCAGTAGTATACGGACAGTTAATGAAAAACTGTTTTTT. It is translated as CASSIRTVNEKLFF.

The chain has TRBV5-4 and TRBJ1-1, with 7 bases fitting TRBD1. Germline loops: CDR1 SGHNT, CDR2 YYREEE (reference sequence). CDR3 length equals 13 residues. With 5 bases clipped from V and 4 bases from J, the junction kept 5 bases outside the gene matches. CDR3 in DNA: TGTGCCAGCAGATCTCAGGGGGGCACTGAAGCTTTCTTT. It is translated as CASRSQGGTEAFF.

With regard to this clone: Within the sample, other DNA sequences also encode this same CDR3. The rearrangement links TRBV19 to TRBJ2-3; D may be TRBD2 (6 bases). V dropped 1 base and J dropped 3 bases, with 8 bases sitting between them. The germline gives CDR1 LNHDA, CDR2 SQIVND (reference sequence). The CDR3 is 14 amino acids. The chain's CDR3 is CASSIGRGTDTQYF. The CDR3 DNA reads TGTGCCAGTAGTATAGGGAGGGGAACAGATACGCAGTATTTT.